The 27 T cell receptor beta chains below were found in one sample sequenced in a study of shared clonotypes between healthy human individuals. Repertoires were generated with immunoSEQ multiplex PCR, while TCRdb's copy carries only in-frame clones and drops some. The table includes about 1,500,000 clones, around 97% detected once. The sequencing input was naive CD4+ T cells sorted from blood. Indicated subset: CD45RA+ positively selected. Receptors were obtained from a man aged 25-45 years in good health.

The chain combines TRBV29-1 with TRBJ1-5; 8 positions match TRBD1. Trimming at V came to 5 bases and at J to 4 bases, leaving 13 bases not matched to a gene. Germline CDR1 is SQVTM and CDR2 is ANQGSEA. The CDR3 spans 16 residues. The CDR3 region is CSVLQAGTGGNQPQHF. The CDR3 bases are TGCAGCGTTCTTCAAGCCGGGACAGGTGGAAATCAGCCCCAGCATTTT.

The CDR3 DNA follows: TGTGCCAGCCAGGGGGTTAGCGGCACTGAAGCTTTCTTT. This sequence encodes CASQGVSGTEAFF. V gene TRBV6-5 combines with J gene TRBJ1-1; 7 bases fit TRBD1. This CDR3 region has 13 residues. Germline lookup yields CDR1 MNHEY and CDR2 SVGAGI. Trimming took 8 bases from V and 4 from J; bases not matched to a gene: 7.

This CDR3 reads CASSTQTGTGRAMIEKLFF. The CDR3 DNA is TGTGCCAGCAGTACCCAAACCGGGACAGGGCGGGCTATGATTGAAAAACTGTTTTTT. The chain links TRBV28 to TRBJ1-4; 9 bases map to TRBD1. The germline V gene has CDR1 MDHEN and CDR2 SYDVKM. The CDR3 loop spans 19 amino acids. The V and J ends lost 5 bases and 7 bases, in that order; junction bases with no gene match: 20.

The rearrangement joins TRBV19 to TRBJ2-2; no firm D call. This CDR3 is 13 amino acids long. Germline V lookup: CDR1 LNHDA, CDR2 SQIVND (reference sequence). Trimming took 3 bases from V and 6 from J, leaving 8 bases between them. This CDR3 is CASSIGQSGELFF. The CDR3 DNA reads TGTGCCAGTAGTATCGGGCAGTCCGGGGAGCTGTTTTTT.

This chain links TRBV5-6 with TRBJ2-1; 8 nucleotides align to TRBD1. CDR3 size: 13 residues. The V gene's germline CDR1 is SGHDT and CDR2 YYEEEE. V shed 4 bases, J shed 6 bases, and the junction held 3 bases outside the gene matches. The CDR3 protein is CASSLDRANEQFF. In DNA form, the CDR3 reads TGTGCCAGCAGCCTGGACAGGGCCAATGAGCAGTTCTTC.

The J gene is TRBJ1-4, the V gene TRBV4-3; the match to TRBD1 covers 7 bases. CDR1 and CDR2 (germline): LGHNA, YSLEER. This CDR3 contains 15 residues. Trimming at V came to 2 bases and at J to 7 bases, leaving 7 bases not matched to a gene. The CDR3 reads CASSQLTGFGEKLFF. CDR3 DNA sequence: TGCGCCAGCAGCCAACTGACAGGGTTTGGTGAAAAACTGTTTTTT.

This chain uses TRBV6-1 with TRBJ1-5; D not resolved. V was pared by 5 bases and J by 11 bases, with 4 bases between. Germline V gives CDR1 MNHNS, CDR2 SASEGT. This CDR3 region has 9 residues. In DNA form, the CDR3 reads TGTGCCAGCAGTTGGGCCCAGCATTTT. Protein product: CASSWAQHF.

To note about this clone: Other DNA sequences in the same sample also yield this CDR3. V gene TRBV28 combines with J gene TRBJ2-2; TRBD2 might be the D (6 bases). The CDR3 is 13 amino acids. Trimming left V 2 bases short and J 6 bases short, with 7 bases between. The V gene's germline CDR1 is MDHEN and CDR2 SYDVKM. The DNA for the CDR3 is TGTGCCAGCAGTTTAGCGGGACCCGGGGAGCTGTTTTTT. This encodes CASSLAGPGELFF.

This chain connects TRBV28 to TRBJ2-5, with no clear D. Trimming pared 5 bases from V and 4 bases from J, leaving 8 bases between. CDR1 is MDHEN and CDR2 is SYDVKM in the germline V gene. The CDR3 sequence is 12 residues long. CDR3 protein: CASSTVRETQYF. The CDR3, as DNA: TGTGCCAGCAGTACAGTTCGAGAGACCCAGTACTTC.

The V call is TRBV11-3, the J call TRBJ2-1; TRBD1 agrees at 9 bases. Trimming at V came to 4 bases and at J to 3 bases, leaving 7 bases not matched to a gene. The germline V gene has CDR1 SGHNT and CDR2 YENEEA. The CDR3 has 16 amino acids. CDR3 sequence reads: CASSSPEGQGYNEQFF. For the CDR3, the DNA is TGTGCCAGCAGCTCACCCGAGGGACAGGGCTACAATGAGCAGTTCTTC.

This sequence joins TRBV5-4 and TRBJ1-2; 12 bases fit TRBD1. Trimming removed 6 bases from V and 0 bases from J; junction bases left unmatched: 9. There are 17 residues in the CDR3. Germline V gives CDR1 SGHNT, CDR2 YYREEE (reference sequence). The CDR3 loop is CASTGGQGAQTNYGYTF. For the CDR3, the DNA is TGTGCCAGCACAGGGGGACAGGGGGCGCAGACTAACTATGGCTACACCTTC. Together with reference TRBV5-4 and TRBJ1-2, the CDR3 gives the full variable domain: ETGVTQSPTHLIKTRGQQVTLRCSSQSGHNTVSWYQQALGQGPQFIFQYYREEENGRGNFPPRFSGLQFPNYSSELNVNALELDDSALYLCASTGGQGAQTNYGYTFGSGTRLTVV.

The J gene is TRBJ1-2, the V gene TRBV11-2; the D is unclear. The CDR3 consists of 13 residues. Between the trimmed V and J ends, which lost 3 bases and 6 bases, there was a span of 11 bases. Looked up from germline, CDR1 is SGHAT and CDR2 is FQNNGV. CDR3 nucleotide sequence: TGTGCCAGCAGCTTTTTCGGGCTGGATGGCTACACCTTC. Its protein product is CASSFFGLDGYTF.

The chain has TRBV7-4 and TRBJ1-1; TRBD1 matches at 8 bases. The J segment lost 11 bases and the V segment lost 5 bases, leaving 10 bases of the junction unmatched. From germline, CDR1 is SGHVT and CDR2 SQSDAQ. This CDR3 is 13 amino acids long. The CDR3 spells CASSGISGGAAFF. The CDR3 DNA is TGTGCCAGCAGCGGTATTTCAGGGGGCGCTGCTTTCTTT.

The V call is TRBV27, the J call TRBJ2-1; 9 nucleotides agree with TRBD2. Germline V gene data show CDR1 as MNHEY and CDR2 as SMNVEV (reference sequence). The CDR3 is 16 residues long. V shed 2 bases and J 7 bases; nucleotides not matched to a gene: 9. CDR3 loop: CASSLELAGYGNEQFF. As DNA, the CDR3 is TGTGCCAGCAGTTTAGAGCTAGCGGGATATGGGAATGAGCAGTTCTTC.

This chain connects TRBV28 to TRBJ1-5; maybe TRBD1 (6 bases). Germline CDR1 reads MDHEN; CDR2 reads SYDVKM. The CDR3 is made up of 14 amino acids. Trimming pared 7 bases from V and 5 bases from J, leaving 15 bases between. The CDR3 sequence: CASMEAGVHQPQHF. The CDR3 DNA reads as TGTGCCAGCATGGAGGCAGGGGTGCATCAGCCCCAGCATTTT.

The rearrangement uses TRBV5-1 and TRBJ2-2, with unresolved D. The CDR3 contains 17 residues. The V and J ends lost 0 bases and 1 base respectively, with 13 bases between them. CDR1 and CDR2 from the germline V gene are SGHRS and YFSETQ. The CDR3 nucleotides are TGCGCCAGCAGCTTGGCCAACAGACATCAGAACACCGGGGAGCTGTTTTTT. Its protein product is CASSLANRHQNTGELFF.

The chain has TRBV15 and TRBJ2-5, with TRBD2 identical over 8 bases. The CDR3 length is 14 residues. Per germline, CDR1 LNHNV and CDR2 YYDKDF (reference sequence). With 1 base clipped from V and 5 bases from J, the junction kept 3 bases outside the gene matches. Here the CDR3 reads CATSRVASGETQYF. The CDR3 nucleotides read TGTGCCACCAGCAGAGTGGCTAGCGGGGAGACCCAGTACTTC.

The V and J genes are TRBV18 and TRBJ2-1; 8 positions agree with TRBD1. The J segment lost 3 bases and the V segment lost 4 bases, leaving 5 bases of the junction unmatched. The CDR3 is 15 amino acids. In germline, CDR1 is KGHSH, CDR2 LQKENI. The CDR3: CASSLGTGHYNEQFF. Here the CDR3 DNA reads TGTGCCAGCTCACTCGGGACAGGCCACTACAATGAGCAGTTCTTC.

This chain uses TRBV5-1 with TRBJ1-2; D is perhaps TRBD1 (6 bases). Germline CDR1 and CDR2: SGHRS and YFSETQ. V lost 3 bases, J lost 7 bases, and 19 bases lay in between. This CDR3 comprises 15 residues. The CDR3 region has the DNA TGCGCCAGCAGCTCCCTAGTCGGGACACGACCTGGCTACACCTTC. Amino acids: CASSSLVGTRPGYTF.

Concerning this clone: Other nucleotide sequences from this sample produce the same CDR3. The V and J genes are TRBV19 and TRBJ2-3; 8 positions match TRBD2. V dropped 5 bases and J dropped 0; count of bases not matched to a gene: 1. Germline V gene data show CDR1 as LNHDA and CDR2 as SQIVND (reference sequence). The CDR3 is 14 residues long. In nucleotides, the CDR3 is TGTGCCAGTAGTCCTAGCGGGAGCACAGATACGCAGTATTTT. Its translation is CASSPSGSTDTQYF.

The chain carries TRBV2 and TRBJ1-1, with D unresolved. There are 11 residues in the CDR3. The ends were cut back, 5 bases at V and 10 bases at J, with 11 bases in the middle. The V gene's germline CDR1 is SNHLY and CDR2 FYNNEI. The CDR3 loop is CASSLDGGAFF. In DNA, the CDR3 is TGTGCCAGCAGTCTGGACGGCGGAGCTTTCTTT.

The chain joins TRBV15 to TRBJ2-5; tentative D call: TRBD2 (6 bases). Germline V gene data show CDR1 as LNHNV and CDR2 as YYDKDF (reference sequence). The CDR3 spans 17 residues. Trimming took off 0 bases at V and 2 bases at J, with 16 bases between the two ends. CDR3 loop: CATSRDKRSGRQETQYF. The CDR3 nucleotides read TGTGCCACCAGCAGAGATAAGCGTAGCGGACGACAAGAGACCCAGTACTTC.

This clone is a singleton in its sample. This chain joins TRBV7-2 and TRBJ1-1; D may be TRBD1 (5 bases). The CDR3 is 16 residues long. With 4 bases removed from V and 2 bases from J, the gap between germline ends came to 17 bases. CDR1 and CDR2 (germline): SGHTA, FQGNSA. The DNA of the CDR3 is TGTGCCAGCAGCTACACATCTAAACGGACAAACACTGAAGCTTTCTTT. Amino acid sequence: CASSYTSKRTNTEAFF.

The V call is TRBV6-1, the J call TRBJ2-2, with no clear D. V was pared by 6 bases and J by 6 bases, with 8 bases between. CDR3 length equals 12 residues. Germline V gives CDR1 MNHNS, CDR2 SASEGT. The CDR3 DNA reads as TGTGCCAGCAGGGGCTCCGCCGGGGAGCTGTTTTTT. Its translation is CASRGSAGELFF.

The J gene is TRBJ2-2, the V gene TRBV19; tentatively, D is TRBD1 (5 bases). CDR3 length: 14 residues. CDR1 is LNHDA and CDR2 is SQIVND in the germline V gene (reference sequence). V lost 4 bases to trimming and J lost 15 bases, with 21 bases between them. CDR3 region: CASSTTGAVGWLFF. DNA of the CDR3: TGTGCCAGTAGTACCACTGGGGCCGTTGGTTGGTTGTTTTTT. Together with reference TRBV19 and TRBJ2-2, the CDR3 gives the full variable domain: DGGITQSPKYLFRKEGQNVTLSCEQNLNHDAMYWYRQDPGQGLRLIYYSQIVNDFQKGDIAEGYSVSREKKESFPLTVTSAQKNPTAFYLCASSTTGAVGWLFFGEGSRLTVL.

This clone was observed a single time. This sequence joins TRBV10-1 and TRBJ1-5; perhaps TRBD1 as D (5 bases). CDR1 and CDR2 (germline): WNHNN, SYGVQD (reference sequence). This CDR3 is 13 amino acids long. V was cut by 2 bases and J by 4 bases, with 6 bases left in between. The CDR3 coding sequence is TGCGCCAGCAGTGAGGGGGCGAATCAGCCCCAGCATTTT. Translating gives CASSEGANQPQHF.

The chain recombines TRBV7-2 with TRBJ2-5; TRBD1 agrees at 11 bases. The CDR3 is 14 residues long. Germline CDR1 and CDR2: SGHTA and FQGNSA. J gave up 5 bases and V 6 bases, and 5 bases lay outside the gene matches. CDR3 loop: CASSSGQGAETQYF. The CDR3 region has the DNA TGTGCCAGCAGTTCAGGACAGGGGGCGGAGACCCAGTACTTC.